The 8 T cell receptor beta chains reported below all come from one sample, sequenced in a study of T cells in women clearing cervical HPV infection. Assay: immunoSEQ multiplex PCR; the TCRdb copy retains only in-frame clones and omits some. The sample is made up of 30,000 to 35,000 clones, and the top ten hold around 4% of it. The material sequenced was blood buffy coat. Receptor source: a woman between 18 and 75 years old with a cervical HPV16 infection that either progressed to CIN3+ or cleared (not recorded which).

Concerning this clone: The DNA ends 3 residues before the CDR3 does, and the rest of the CDR3 is filled in from the germline J gene. This chain uses TRBV19 with TRBJ2-1, with 8 bases identical to TRBD1. The germline V gene has CDR1 LNHDA and CDR2 SQIVND (reference sequence). CDR3 length: 16 amino acids. Losses at the gene ends were 4 bases for V and 4 bases for J; bases not matched to a gene: 9. CDR3: CASSTYGQGLYNEQFF. The CDR3 DNA, read in part, is TGTGCCAGTAGTACCTACGGACAGGGACTTTACAATGAG.

As concerns this clone: The sequenced fragment ends 3 residues before the CDR3 boundary, so the rest is inferred from the germline J gene. This sequence joins TRBV12-5 and TRBJ1-4; D might be TRBD1 (5 bases). V was shortened by 5 bases and J by 0 bases, with 16 bases between the two germline ends. The CDR3 is 17 amino acids. Germline V gene lookup returns CDR1 LGHNT and CDR2 FRNRAP. This CDR3 reads CASGPNRSRSTNEKLFF. The CDR3 bases that were read are TGTGCTAGTGGTCCCAACAGGTCCCGGTCAACTAATGAAAAA.

On this clone itself: The CDR3 is cut off 3 residues early in the read; its end comes from the germline J gene. The chain uses TRBV20-1 and TRBJ2-5, with D unresolved. Trimming took 3 bases from V and 5 from J, leaving 22 bases between them. The germline CDR1 and CDR2 sequences are DFQATT and SNEGSKA (reference sequence). This CDR3 is built from 16 residues. The CDR3 DNA, read in part, is TGCAGTGCTAGTTTCTACGCCTCCACCGACTTGGAGACC. As protein: CSASFYASTDLET. The CDR3 as a whole reads CSASFYASTDLETQYF.

In the case of this clone: With the read ending 3 residues before the CDR3 end, the germline J gene is used to fill in that end. The gene calls are TRBV6-1 and TRBJ2-6; TRBD1 agrees at 11 bases. The CDR3 contains 14 residues. Unmatched junction bases numbered 3, after V lost 3 bases and J lost 11 bases. Germline CDR1 and CDR2: MNHNS and SASEGT. CDR3 DNA (partial): TGTGCCAGCAGTGATAGGACAGGGGGCCACGTC. This encodes CASSDRTGGHV. The entire CDR3 protein reads CASSDRTGGHVLTF.

Regarding this clone: The CDR3 end falls 3 residues outside the read, so it is completed with the germline J gene. The V and J genes are TRBV7-2 and TRBJ2-7; 10 bases agree with TRBD2. The CDR3 loop spans 15 amino acids. CDR1 SGHTA and CDR2 FQGNSA come from the germline V gene. V lost 6 bases to trimming and J lost 3 bases; unmatched junction nucleotides: 8. The CDR3 bases that were read are TGTGCCAGCAGGGGGGCCCTAGCGGGGGACTACGAG. Its translation: CASRGALAGDYE. The complete CDR3 protein is CASRGALAGDYEQYF. The variable domain in full, with the rest retrieved from reference TRBV7-2 and TRBJ2-7, is GAGVSQSPSNKVTEKGKDVELRCDPISGHTALYWYRQSLGQGLEFLIYFQGNSAPDKSGLPSDRFSAERTGGSVSTLTIQRTQQEDSAVYLCASRGALAGDYEQYFGPGTRLTVT.

Worth noting for this clone: The read stops 3 residues short of the end of the CDR3; the missing end is completed from the germline J gene. The chain combines TRBV4-1 with TRBJ2-3, with 7 bases fitting TRBD1. Germline V CDR1 and CDR2: MGHRA, YSYEKL. Trimming at V came to 4 bases and at J to 2 bases, leaving 6 bases not matched to a gene. CDR3 size: 15 residues. CDR3 bases read: TGCGCCAGCAGCCCCAGGGGGACAGTCACAGATACG. Protein product: CASSPRGTVTDT. The CDR3 reads in full as CASSPRGTVTDTQYF.

Turning to this clone: The read terminates 3 residues ahead of where the CDR3 ends, so the germline J gene completes it. The V and J genes are TRBV10-3 and TRBJ2-5; D might be TRBD1 (6 bases). Trimming took off 4 bases at V and 4 bases at J, with 19 bases between the two ends. There are 16 residues in the CDR3. CDR1 and CDR2 from the germline V gene are ENHRY and SYGVKD. CDR3 bases read: TGTGCCATCAGTGTCTTGGCAGGGGATTTGTCAGAGACC. Residues: CAISVLAGDLSET. The CDR3 reads in full as CAISVLAGDLSETQYF.

Notes on this clone: The CDR3 end is not reached by the read, which stops 3 residues before it; the germline J gene fills it in. V usage is TRBV20-1 and J usage is TRBJ1-5; maybe TRBD1 (6 bases). This CDR3 is 14 amino acids long. Per germline, CDR1 DFQATT and CDR2 SNEGSKA (reference sequence). The CDR3 spells CSARIPQGSGPQHF. The DNA read from the CDR3 is TGCAGTGCTAGAATTCCGCAGGGGAGTGGACCC.